The clone carrying this TCR beta chain has more than one count but fewer than ten. Its antigen is not known. This specimen comes from a study of T cell repertoires in cytomegalovirus infection. Regarding the study as a whole: The ex vivo response was dominated by HLA-C-restricted CMV-specific TCR beta clonotypes.

From the reads, TCRdb called clonotypes with MiXCR, one entry per CDR3 protein. The sample gives more than 150,000 distinct CDR3 sequences, 23% of which show up once; 9.5% to 12% is in the top ten. CDR1 and CDR2 from the germline V gene are SGHNT and YENEEA. CDR3 size: 15 residues. Trimming cost V 3 bases and J 2 bases; bases outside gene matches: 1. Sequenced sample: PBMCs. The chain carries TRBV11-3 and TRBJ2-1; 10 nucleotides match TRBD2. This TCR was sampled from a human donor in good health (CMV status not recorded). Some clones in this sample may be carry-over from other donors' samples. In nucleotides, the CDR3 is TGTGCCAGCAGCTTTAGCGGGAGGACCTACAATGAGCAGTTCTTC. The encoded protein is CASSFSGRTYNEQFF.